This T cell receptor (beta chain) was captured by sequencing in a study of T cell responses to AZD1222 COVID-19 vaccine. General study points: Within unmutated variant regions lay the reported targets of nearly half of spike-specific TCRs. White British ancestry dominated among donors, who included more females, and clonal diversity was possibly underestimated.

V was trimmed by 4 bases and J by 2 bases, leaving 9 bases between them. CDR3 length: 14 residues. In germline, CDR1 is SGHVS, CDR2 FQNEAQ. As concerns this clone: The antigen remains undetermined.

Repertoires were generated with immunoSEQ multiplex PCR, while TCRdb's copy carries only in-frame clones and drops some. The table has tens of thousands of clones, more than 85% seen once. Some second doses came at about 4 weeks and others at about 12 weeks; these were pooled. The source was peripheral blood, collected 28 days after the second AZD1222 dose. The receptor was derived from an adult who received the AZD1222 COVID-19 vaccine. The rearrangement links TRBV7-8 to TRBJ1-3; D gene unclear. In DNA, the CDR3 is TGTGCCAGCAGCTACGGCCTGACTGGAAACACCATATATTTT. Protein product: CASSYGLTGNTIYF.